Detailed here is one TCR beta chain. This clone was observed a handful of times. Its antigen has not been determined. No base qualities exist here, and no much larger clone lies one base off it. The collaborating institutions used their own protocols to collect whole blood in K2EDTA tubes. For TCRbeta analysis, collaborators shipped samples in one of three forms: frozen whole blood, isolated PBMCs, or DNA extracted from either of those sample types. The immunoSEQ Assay, a bias-controlled multiplex PCR, was used to amplify TCRbeta CDR3 regions from genomic DNA. As for the original processing: Nucleated cell counts per sample were estimated from amplification of reference gene primers within the assay. Sequence reads were collapsed and filtered to measure the absolute abundance of every unique TCRbeta CDR3 rearrangement. For each sample, productive Simpson clonality was calculated as the square root of Simpson's diversity index across productive rearrangements. This is the immuneACCESS table as TCRdb keeps it, with only in-frame sequences that have V and J called. A part of the clones is gone; compared with another copy, unresolved V genes explain less than half, and the rest is unexplained. Clone size and V and J calls were adopted from that table, with D and trimming inferred from the DNA. The sample table lists tens of thousands of clones, 88% of them with a count of one. Approximately 5.5% of the sample is held by the ten biggest clonotypes.

The data were taken from a study of blood T cell repertoires in COVID-19 (dated by TCRdb to between 2020 and 2021). With regard to the full study: Samples covering the acute and convalescent phases of COVID-19 were provided by collaborators in the United States, Italy and Spain. The prospective study material was composed of cDNA or gDNA derived from T cells, B-cell-depleted T cells, or PBMCs. The dataset comprised deeply sampled blood TCRbeta repertoires from subjects exposed to, actively infected with, or recovered from COVID-19. The repertoires were released in a freely available public database intended as a resource for research on the immune response to SARS-CoV-2. Samples were obtained from the ongoing ImmuneRACE study (first 160 participants) and from approximately 1,200 subjects provided by 6 global collaborators. A de-identified subject ID, COVID-19 status, age in years and sex were almost always included in the sample metadata. Where available, HLA class I and class II types were obtained from metadata supplied by the sample provider rather than from assay-based typing. Overall study outcomes, separate from this receptor: Clinical and demographic metadata were provided uncurated, with the amount varying by source and participant.

V has 1 base trimmed and J has 9 bases trimmed; junction bases matching no gene number 2. The germline V gene encodes CDR1 SGHVS and CDR2 FNYEAQ. Spanning cysteine to phenylalanine, the CDR3 consists of 14 amino acids. Only the CDR3 portion is preserved as DNA: 42 bases, with reading frame beginning at the first base. The sequence joins TRBV7-6 to TRBJ1-6; TRBD1 agrees with 8 junctional bases. Sequencing used peripheral blood. The receptor comes from a human donor in a cohort sampled during active COVID-19. CDR3 protein: CASSLGGQGSPLHF. The DNA reads TGTGCCAGCAGCTTAGGCGGACAGGGTTCACCCCTCCACTTT.